The 21 T cell receptor beta chains given below trace back to one sample, sequenced in a study of blood T cell repertoires in COVID-19. TCRdb's table, derived via immunoSEQ multiplex PCR, lists solely in-frame clones and lacks some. The sample contains 130,000 or so clones, roughly 84% of which appear only once. The material sequenced was PBMCs or T cells enriched from blood (not recorded which). The receptor set was obtained from a woman aged 25-40 years who had recovered from COVID-19.

J is TRBJ1-2 and V is TRBV9, with TRBD1 identical over 8 bases. The V gene's germline CDR1 is SGDLS and CDR2 YYNGEE. Trimming took 6 bases from V and 6 from J; bases not matched to a gene: 16. The CDR3 covers 16 residues. CDR3 sequence: CASTAQDRTGRNGYTF. The CDR3 nucleotides are TGTGCCAGCACGGCGCAGGACCGGACAGGGCGGAATGGCTACACCTTC.

V is TRBV19 and J is TRBJ1-1; 8 nucleotides agree with TRBD1. Germline CDR1 and CDR2: LNHDA and SQIVND (reference sequence). The junction had 1 base not matched to a gene; V was cut back by 4 bases and J by 0 bases. This CDR3 spans 14 amino acids. This chain's CDR3 is CASSSRGLNTEAFF. DNA for the CDR3: TGTGCCAGTAGTAGCAGGGGGCTGAACACTGAAGCTTTCTTT.

The chain links TRBV19 to TRBJ1-2; D ambiguous. The V gene lost 1 base and the J gene lost 2 bases, with 8 bases spanning the gap. The germline gives CDR1 LNHDA, CDR2 SQIVND (reference sequence). This CDR3 has 14 amino acids. CDR3 nucleotide sequence: TGTGCCAGTAGTATAGCCAGGAACAACTATGGCTACACCTTC. It translates to CASSIARNNYGYTF.

The DNA for the CDR3 is TGTGCCAGCAGCCAACATAACAGGGGGCGCCCCGGGGAGCTGTTTTTT. Protein: CASSQHNRGRPGELFF. This chain links TRBV3-1 (or the pseudogene TRBV3-2) with TRBJ2-2, with TRBD1 matching 9 bases. Germline CDR1 and CDR2: LGHDT and YNNKEL (reference sequence). Germline trimming cut 2 bases from V and 6 bases from J; bases unmatched to any gene: 7. CDR3 length: 16 residues.

The J gene is TRBJ2-7, the V gene TRBV10-2, with 11 bases identical to TRBD2. The junction had 3 bases not matched to a gene; V was cut back by 5 bases and J by 3 bases. CDR1 and CDR2 (germline): WSHSY, SAAADI. The CDR3 has 14 amino acids. The CDR3 region is CASSPGLAVYEQYF. The CDR3 DNA is TGCGCCAGCAGTCCGGGACTAGCGGTCTACGAGCAGTACTTC.

Only a few counts were recorded for this clone. V is TRBV29-1 and J is TRBJ2-3; 8 bases are shared with TRBD1. This CDR3 has 12 residues. With 3 bases clipped from V and 8 bases from J, the junction kept 4 bases outside the gene matches. Germline loops: CDR1 SQVTM, CDR2 ANQGSEA. The DNA of the CDR3 is TGCAGCGTTGATCCCAGGGGGCGTACGCAGTATTTT. This gives the protein CSVDPRGRTQYF.

J is TRBJ1-4 and V is TRBV5-5; D might be TRBD1 (5 bases). CDR3 length: 14 residues. V lost 2 bases, J lost 7 bases, and 12 bases lay in between. Germline CDR1 is SGHKS and CDR2 is YYEKEE (reference sequence). The CDR3: CASSFRGESEKLFF. As DNA, the CDR3 is TGTGCCAGCAGCTTCCGGGGGGAGAGTGAAAAACTGTTTTTT.

This clone was recorded a few times. The chain uses TRBV5-1 and TRBJ2-3, with 11 nucleotides matching TRBD2. The CDR3 has 15 amino acids. The germline V gene encodes CDR1 SGHRS and CDR2 YFSETQ. V shed 4 bases, J shed 5 bases, and the junction held 6 bases outside the gene matches. CDR3 sequence: CASSRGTSGEDTQYF. The CDR3 bases are TGCGCCAGCAGCCGGGGGACTAGCGGCGAAGATACGCAGTATTTT.

V gene TRBV19 combines with J gene TRBJ2-7, with D perhaps TRBD2 (5 bases). Per germline, CDR1 LNHDA and CDR2 SQIVND (reference sequence). The V end lost 5 bases, the J end lost 6 bases, and 14 bases lay between the germline ends. This CDR3 is 13 amino acids long. For the CDR3, the DNA is TGTGCCAGTAGTTCCTGGACTTCCGGCGAGCAGTACTTC. Residues: CASSSWTSGEQYF.

The chain combines TRBV19 with TRBJ1-2, with 10 bases lining up with TRBD1. CDR1 is LNHDA and CDR2 is SQIVND in the germline V gene (reference sequence). V shed 4 bases, J shed 6 bases, and the junction held 8 bases outside the gene matches. This CDR3 has 15 residues. The CDR3 sequence: CASSTLTGGANGYTF. The CDR3 DNA is TGTGCCAGTAGTACGCTGACAGGGGGCGCGAATGGCTACACCTTC. Based on the CDR3 plus reference TRBV19 and TRBJ1-2, the full variable domain is DGGITQSPKYLFRKEGQNVTLSCEQNLNHDAMYWYRQDPGQGLRLIYYSQIVNDFQKGDIAEGYSVSREKKESFPLTVTSAQKNPTAFYLCASSTLTGGANGYTFGSGTRLTVV.

This sequence joins TRBV5-4 and TRBJ2-1, with TRBD2 identical over 14 bases. Germline CDR1 SGHNT, CDR2 YYREEE (reference sequence). The trim removed 4 bases at V and 9 bases at J, leaving 6 bases unmatched. The CDR3 runs to 15 residues. The CDR3 DNA reads TGTGCCAGCAGCACCGAGACTAGCGGGAGGGGTGAGCAGTTCTTC. Its translation: CASSTETSGRGEQFF.

CDR3 residues: CASSLPTGEYEQYF. CDR3 coding DNA: TGCGCCAGCAGCCTACCGACAGGGGAGTACGAGCAGTACTTC. This chain joins TRBV5-1 and TRBJ2-7, with TRBD1 matching 8 bases. Germline V CDR1 and CDR2: SGHRS, YFSETQ. J was trimmed by 4 bases and V by 4 bases; bases with no gene match: 7. The CDR3 contains 14 residues.

This sequence joins TRBV5-5 and TRBJ1-2, with 7 positions matching TRBD1. This CDR3 comprises 17 residues. Germline-derived CDR1 and CDR2 are SGHKS and YYEKEE (reference sequence). Trimming at V came to 2 bases and at J to 5 bases, leaving 15 bases not matched to a gene. Written as DNA, the CDR3 is TGTGCCAGCAGCTTAAGGGACAGCCGATGGGCGCCTTATGGCTACACCTTC. It is translated as CASSLRDSRWAPYGYTF.

This clone was seen only a few times. This sequence joins TRBV28 and TRBJ1-1, with 8 bases identical to TRBD1. The ends lost 5 bases at V and 11 bases at J; junction bases unmatched: 7. From germline, CDR1 is MDHEN and CDR2 SYDVKM. The CDR3 has 12 residues. The CDR3, as DNA: TGTGCCAGCAGTCTTCGGACAGGGAAGGCTTTCTTT. As protein: CASSLRTGKAFF.

This clone was recorded a few times. The rearrangement uses TRBV28 and TRBJ1-2; the match to TRBD1 covers 7 bases. This CDR3 is built from 16 residues. The germline gives CDR1 MDHEN, CDR2 SYDVKM. Losses at the gene ends were 4 bases for V and 8 bases for J; bases not matched to a gene: 16. CDR3 residues: CASSWTSGGSLGGYTF. CDR3 bases: TGTGCCAGCAGTTGGACCTCAGGGGGTTCCCTCGGGGGCTACACCTTC.

The genes are TRBV4-2 and TRBJ2-7; 10 nucleotides match TRBD2. The CDR3 is made up of 15 amino acids. The germline V gene has CDR1 LGHNA and CDR2 YNFKEQ. Trimming cost V 3 bases and J 5 bases; bases outside gene matches: 7. CDR3 loop: CASSQKAGGVHEQYF. The CDR3 region has the DNA TGTGCCAGCAGCCAGAAAGCGGGAGGGGTCCACGAGCAGTACTTC.

The chain combines TRBV24-1 with TRBJ2-2, with D possibly TRBD2 on 6 matching bases. Germline assignment: CDR1 KGHDR and CDR2 SFDVKD. The length of the CDR3 is 17 residues. The V end was cut by 9 bases, the J end by 0 bases, with 19 bases between. The CDR3 reads CATASTRGAANTGELFF. DNA for the CDR3: TGTGCCACCGCCTCTACGCGCGGGGCAGCGAACACCGGGGAGCTGTTTTTT.

The chain carries TRBV5-1 and TRBJ2-1; D not resolved. This CDR3 is built from 16 residues. Trimming cost V 0 bases and J 7 bases, with 17 bases left between them. Germline V lookup: CDR1 SGHRS, CDR2 YFSETQ. Here the CDR3 reads CASSLVAGSLPNEQFF. CDR3 bases: TGCGCCAGCAGCTTGGTAGCCGGGTCCCTTCCTAATGAGCAGTTCTTC.

The V gene is TRBV27, the J gene TRBJ1-1; 7 nucleotides match TRBD1. Per the germline V gene, CDR1 is MNHEY and CDR2 is SMNVEV (reference sequence). V shed 7 bases and J 4 bases; nucleotides not matched to a gene: 18. The CDR3 contains 17 residues. The CDR3 nucleotides are TGTGCCAGCACGGAGGACAGGCCCATAGGTCGTGGCACTGAAGCTTTCTTT. It yields the protein CASTEDRPIGRGTEAFF.

J is TRBJ1-1 and V is TRBV19; 8 nucleotides match TRBD1. The CDR3 totals 15 residues. V dropped 3 bases and J dropped 4; count of bases not matched to a gene: 7. Germline CDR1 and CDR2: LNHDA and SQIVND (reference sequence). In DNA form, the CDR3 reads TGTGCCAGTAGTATCCGGACAGGGTTGGGCACTGAAGCTTTCTTT. It is translated as CASSIRTGLGTEAFF.

The chain joins TRBV20-1 to TRBJ1-2, with 11 bases aligning to TRBD1. The germline CDR1 and CDR2 sequences are DFQATT and SNEGSKA (reference sequence). The CDR3 is made up of 18 amino acids. The V and J ends lost 3 bases and 0 bases, in that order; junction bases with no gene match: 12. DNA for the CDR3: TGCAGTGCTAGTCCACCTGGGACAGGGGGTGTAGCTAACTATGGCTACACCTTC. It yields the protein CSASPPGTGGVANYGYTF.